The TCR beta chain under discussion was sequenced for a study of cytotoxic CD8 clonotypes in ibrutinib-treated CLL. Profiling relied on immunoSEQ multiplex PCR, and the TCRdb table lists in-frame clones only, not all of them. In the table there are hundreds of thousands of clones, 75% to 85% of which are singletons. This clone was seen once. The CDR3 length is 20 residues. The V gene lost 0 bases and the J gene lost 6 bases, with 28 bases spanning the gap. Germline V gene lookup returns CDR1 SGDLS and CDR2 YYNGEE. This specimen was PBMCs, taken after 12 months of ibrutinib treatment. The source is a human donor with chronic lymphocytic leukemia. V is TRBV9 and J is TRBJ2-1, with D possibly matching TRBD1 (5 bases). The CDR3 DNA sequence: TGTGCCAGCAGCGTAGGGGCAGGGAAGTCCCTAGACGAAGAGAGCAATGAGCAGTTCTTC. This encodes CASSVGAGKSLDEESNEQFF.